These T cell receptor beta chains were read from a single sample in a study of blood T cell repertoires in COVID-19. Using immunoSEQ multiplex PCR, the repertoire was profiled, and TCRdb retains in-frame clones only, with some absent. The sample records about 110,000 clones, approximately 80% being singletons. Sample: peripheral blood. These receptors were taken from a woman aged 55-75 years with acute or convalescent COVID-19. CDR3s include the opening cysteine and the closing phenylalanine or tryptophan. Each record gives: J gene, V gene, CDR3 protein.

>TRBJ1-4|TRBV15
CATSTRTGGWEKLFF
>TRBJ2-1|TRBV15
CATSWGTSSNNEQFF
>TRBJ2-7|TRBV7-2
CASSLRTGYGYEQYF
>TRBJ2-1|TRBV24-1
CATSDSGYQDSPYNEQFF
>TRBJ2-2|TRBV18
CASSPNRDSANTGELFF
>TRBJ2-7|TRBV6-1
CASSEFSGFYEQYF
>TRBJ2-3|TRBV7-2
CASSLEAAVTDTQYF
>TRBJ2-1|TRBV10-1
CASRKTGTPRNEQFF
>TRBJ1-1|TRBV5-1
CASSLASNTEAFF
>TRBJ2-1|TRBV5-1
CAILRLAGYNEQFF
>TRBJ1-2|TRBV19
CASGAGRGYGYTF
>TRBJ1-1|TRBV12-3/TRBV12-4
CASRYGVNTEAFF
>TRBJ1-2|TRBV10-2
CASSESKGAHYGYTF
>TRBJ1-2|TRBV14
CASSQAGGGGYTF
>TRBJ2-6|TRBV27
CASSLGSLSGANVLTF
>TRBJ1-5|TRBV2
CASSYSDGNQPQHF
>TRBJ2-5|TRBV5-1
CASSLGRLRETQYF
>TRBJ1-4|TRBV19
CASSDRGWGEKLFF
>TRBJ2-7|TRBV6-5
CASDSGQYYEQYF
>TRBJ2-2|TRBV12-3/TRBV12-4
CASMRNTGELFF
>TRBJ2-2|TRBV24-1
CATSQGWGTGELFF
>TRBJ1-1|TRBV7-9
CASSPRTGLRNTEAFF
>TRBJ2-1|TRBV7-3
CASSGGTSGSHDEQFF